Shown below are 17 T cell receptor beta chains from a single sample sequenced in a study of vaccination effects on CD4 cells after COVID-19. Pools of viral peptides were used by the ViraFEST assay to expand antigen-specific CD4+ T cells ahead of sequencing. When around 9 days of culture had elapsed, CD4+ T cells were isolated. Participants completed two doses of the BNT162b2 or mRNA-1273 vaccine. Some clones are missing from TCRdb's copy, which holds only in-frame ones; the method was immunoSEQ multiplex PCR. This sample has over 50,000 clones; about 80% occur once, and the top ten carry around 1.2%. What these receptors recognize is not known. The sequences come from CD4+ T cells from PBMCs cultured with HCoV-229E spike peptides, collected after COVID-19 vaccination. The receptor set was obtained from a human donor who received a COVID-19 vaccine.

This chain uses TRBV7-9 with TRBJ1-1; 7 nucleotides align to TRBD1. CDR3 length: 13 residues. The J segment lost 8 bases and the V segment lost 5 bases, leaving 8 bases of the junction unmatched. The V gene's germline CDR1 is SEHNR and CDR2 FQNEAQ (reference sequence). The CDR3 DNA is TGTGCCAGCAGCCTTTTTCGGGACAGCGAAGCTTTCTTT. This codes for CASSLFRDSEAFF.

This clone occurred a few times. CDR3 amino acids: CASSTTGAGTEAFF. In DNA, the CDR3 is TGTGCCAGCTCAACAACAGGGGCGGGCACTGAAGCTTTCTTT. This chain uses TRBV18 with TRBJ1-1; 7 positions match TRBD1. Germline CDR1 KGHSH, CDR2 LQKENI. The trim removed 5 bases at V and 4 bases at J, leaving 7 bases unmatched. The CDR3 runs to 14 residues. The full variable domain, with the rest looked up from reference TRBV18 and TRBJ1-1, is NAGVMQNPRHLVRRRGQEARLRCSPMKGHSHVYWYRQLPEEGLKFMVYLQKENIIDESGMPKERFSAEFPKEGPSILRIQQVVRGDSAAYFCASSTTGAGTEAFFGQGTRLTVV.

This clone showed up just a few times. The chain is built from TRBV18 and TRBJ1-1; D gene uncertain. Per germline, CDR1 KGHSH and CDR2 LQKENI. The ends were cut back, 4 bases at V and 4 bases at J, with 7 bases in the middle. The CDR3 is made up of 12 amino acids. CDR3 sequence reads: CASSQMSTEAFF. In nucleotides, the CDR3 is TGTGCCAGCTCACAGATGAGCACTGAAGCTTTCTTT.

This clone was detected a few times. V is TRBV10-1 and J is TRBJ1-1; D gene unclear. The germline gives CDR1 WNHNN, CDR2 SYGVQD (reference sequence). V gave up 5 bases and J gave up 11 bases, with 15 bases separating them. There are 12 residues in the CDR3. DNA of the CDR3: TGCGCCAGCAGTTATGACGGGCGCTTGGCTTTCTTT. Protein sequence: CASSYDGRLAFF.

V is TRBV3-1 (or the pseudogene TRBV3-2) and J is TRBJ2-1; the D call may be TRBD1 or TRBD2 (5 bases each). Trimming took 3 bases from V and 9 from J, leaving 18 bases between them. The germline V gene encodes CDR1 LGHDT and CDR2 YNNKEL (reference sequence). This CDR3 has 15 amino acids. The CDR3: CASSQGPRESSEQFF. CDR3 sequence (DNA): TGTGCCAGCAGCCAGGGACCTAGGGAGAGCAGTGAGCAGTTCTTC.

This clone was counted between two and nine times. The chain uses TRBV5-5 and TRBJ2-7; tentative D call: TRBD1 (6 bases). V shed 2 bases and J shed 3 bases, with 6 bases lying between them. This CDR3 has 12 residues. The germline V gene encodes CDR1 SGHKS and CDR2 YYEKEE (reference sequence). The CDR3 here is CASSLQGYEQYV. In DNA, the CDR3 is TGTGCCAGCAGCTTACAGGGCTACGAGCAGTACGTC.

This clone was observed a handful of times. The chain couples TRBV7-9 to TRBJ2-1, with D possibly matching TRBD2 (7 bases). V was trimmed by 5 bases and J by 8 bases, leaving 19 bases between them. The CDR3 loop spans 15 amino acids. CDR1 and CDR2 (germline): SEHNR, FQNEAQ (reference sequence). CDR3 residues: CASSLMGGLTHEQFF. CDR3 DNA: TGTGCCAGCAGCCTCATGGGGGGGCTAACTCATGAGCAGTTCTTC.

This clone was picked up a small number of times. The V gene is TRBV2, the J gene TRBJ2-2; D not resolved. Trimming took off 6 bases at V and 5 bases at J, with 10 bases between the two ends. The CDR3 is made up of 13 amino acids. CDR1 is SNHLY, CDR2 FYNNEI, per germline. The CDR3 coding sequence is TGTGCCAGCAGACGCGATTTAACCGGGGAGCTGTTTTTT. Translation gives CASRRDLTGELFF.

This clone has only one observation. The gene calls are TRBV7-9 and TRBJ1-1; 10 bases are a match to TRBD1. CDR3 length: 14 residues. The junction had 4 bases not matched to a gene; V was cut back by 4 bases and J by 5 bases. Germline CDR1 reads SEHNR; CDR2 reads FQNEAQ (reference sequence). DNA for the CDR3: TGTGCCAGCAGCTGGACAGGGGGGGGTACTGAAGCTTTCTTT. Its translation is CASSWTGGGTEAFF.

This chain connects TRBV6-5 to TRBJ2-1, with D perhaps given as TRBD1 or TRBD2 (5 bases each). The CDR3 is made up of 14 amino acids. With 2 bases removed from V and 9 bases from J, the gap between germline ends came to 14 bases. Per the germline V gene, CDR1 is MNHEY and CDR2 is SVGAGI. The CDR3 protein is CASSYRGPTGEQFF. The DNA for the CDR3 is TGTGCCAGCAGTTACCGGGGACCGACTGGTGAGCAGTTCTTC.

V and J are TRBV5-1 and TRBJ2-1; D gene unclear. CDR1 is SGHRS and CDR2 is YFSETQ in the germline V gene. The V end was cut by 4 bases, the J end by 9 bases, with 23 bases between. The CDR3 has 16 residues. The DNA of the CDR3 is TGCGCCAGCAGCCTTTACGGGCCCCAGGCGTCGGGTGAGCAGTTCTTC. It codes for CASSLYGPQASGEQFF.

The chain links TRBV2 to TRBJ2-5; D is undetermined. CDR1 and CDR2 (germline): SNHLY, FYNNEI. CDR3 length equals 13 residues. V gave up 6 bases and J gave up 3 bases, with 11 bases separating them. The CDR3 protein is CASRSSLEETQYF. In nucleotides, the CDR3 is TGTGCCAGCAGGTCGTCGCTTGAAGAGACCCAGTACTTC.

This clone was seen a few times. A junction end diverges from the germline sequence, so it may reflect a read error. The V call is TRBV20-1, the J call TRBJ1-1; D is uncertain. The germline CDR1 and CDR2 sequences are DFQATT and SNEGSKA (reference sequence). The CDR3 is 11 residues long. CDR3 residues: CSARGPLGAFF. CDR3 DNA sequence: TGCAGTGCAAGAGGGCCGCTTGGAGCTTTCTTT.

A single count supports this clone. The J gene is TRBJ1-1, the V gene TRBV19, with TRBD1 matching 11 bases. Germline CDR1 and CDR2: LNHDA and SQIVND (reference sequence). The CDR3 covers 18 residues. With 6 bases clipped from V and 3 bases from J, the junction kept 15 bases outside the gene matches. In DNA, the CDR3 is TGTGCCAGTAGCCGCGGAACGGGACAGGGGGAAGGATACACTGAAGCTTTCTTT. Protein product: CASSRGTGQGEGYTEAFF. The entire variable domain, with the rest obtained from reference TRBV19 and TRBJ1-1, is as follows: DGGITQSPKYLFRKEGQNVTLSCEQNLNHDAMYWYRQDPGQGLRLIYYSQIVNDFQKGDIAEGYSVSREKKESFPLTVTSAQKNPTAFYLCASSRGTGQGEGYTEAFFGQGTRLTVV.

This clone appeared once. The chain uses TRBV19 and TRBJ1-2; D might be TRBD1 (5 bases). V was trimmed by 1 base and J by 3 bases, leaving 18 bases between them. The germline V gene has CDR1 LNHDA and CDR2 SQIVND (reference sequence). This CDR3 has 17 residues. The CDR3 here is CASSIGHYLGGDYGYTF. In DNA, the CDR3 is TGTGCCAGTAGTATAGGCCATTACCTCGGGGGGGACTATGGCTACACCTTC.

This clone was detected a few times. The genes are TRBV5-1 and TRBJ2-5; D ambiguous. The germline V and J ends were trimmed by 1 base and 5 bases, with 9 bases remaining between them. The germline CDR1 and CDR2 sequences are SGHRS and YFSETQ. This CDR3 comprises 13 residues. The CDR3 is CASSLSSWETQYF. The CDR3 nucleotides read TGCGCCAGCAGCTTGTCTAGTTGGGAGACCCAGTACTTC.

V is TRBV5-1 and J is TRBJ2-5; unclear D gene. Trimming shortened V by 4 bases and J by 5 bases, and 15 bases separated the two germline ends. Germline V gene data show CDR1 as SGHRS and CDR2 as YFSETQ. This CDR3 is built from 14 residues. The CDR3 bases are TGCGCCAGCAGCACCTTGGAGCCTCGGGAGACCCAGTACTTC. Translating it yields CASSTLEPRETQYF.